The 8 T cell receptor beta chains reported below all come from one sample, sequenced in a study of T cell changes during pregnancy in multiple sclerosis. TCRdb's table, derived via immunoSEQ multiplex PCR, lists solely in-frame clones and lacks some. The table has some 48,000 clones, 96% seen once. Sequenced material: peripheral blood, taken in the second trimester of pregnancy. The source of these receptors is a female donor with multiple sclerosis, enrolled in a pregnancy study.

As DNA, the CDR3 is TGCGCCAGCAGCGTGACGACGGGAAGCCCCGGATATACAACTTACGAGCAGTACTTC. Translating it yields CASSVTTGSPGYTTYEQYF. V usage is TRBV5-1 and J usage is TRBJ2-7, with D tentatively TRBD2 (5 bases). The CDR3 totals 19 residues. Germline assignment: CDR1 SGHRS and CDR2 YFSETQ. Between the trimmed V and J ends, which lost 4 bases and 4 bases, there was a span of 30 bases.

V usage is TRBV4-1 and J usage is TRBJ2-7, with 14 bases fitting TRBD2. The ends lost 2 bases at V and 3 bases at J; junction bases unmatched: 3. Germline CDR1 MGHRA, CDR2 YSYEKL. This CDR3 comprises 16 residues. CDR3 bases: TGCGCCAGCAGCCAATACGGGACTAGCGGGAGCTACGAGCAGTACTTC. Amino acids: CASSQYGTSGSYEQYF.

This chain connects TRBV19 to TRBJ2-1; D is perhaps TRBD2 (6 bases). V lost 5 bases to trimming and J lost 12 bases, with 20 bases between them. The length of the CDR3 is 14 residues. Germline V CDR1 and CDR2: LNHDA, SQIVND (reference sequence). As DNA, the CDR3 is TGTGCCAGTAGTTCCTTCGAGTACTCCGGGGGGCAGTTCTTC. Protein sequence: CASSSFEYSGGQFF.

The rearrangement joins TRBV27 to TRBJ1-2, with 8 nucleotides matching TRBD1. This CDR3 spans 15 amino acids. Germline V gene data show CDR1 as MNHEY and CDR2 as SMNVEV (reference sequence). V shed 5 bases and J 5 bases; nucleotides not matched to a gene: 10. CDR3 sequence (DNA): TGTGCCAGCAGTGTAACCCACAGGGGGAGTTATGGCTACACCTTC. Translating it yields CASSVTHRGSYGYTF.

V usage is TRBV5-1 and J usage is TRBJ2-3; 7 nucleotides match TRBD1. Germline V gene sequence: CDR1 SGHRS, CDR2 YFSETQ. V lost 1 base and J lost 5; bases outside the gene matches: 4. CDR3 size: 14 residues. CDR3 nucleotides: TGCGCCAGCAGCTTGAGACAGGGAGTAGATACGCAGTATTTT. Translating it yields CASSLRQGVDTQYF.

The rearrangement uses TRBV6-1 and TRBJ1-2; D is unclear. The CDR3 is made up of 13 amino acids. Trimming left V 2 bases short and J 4 bases short, with 8 bases between. In germline, CDR1 is MNHNS, CDR2 SASEGT. The CDR3: CASSEIRSYGYTF. The CDR3 nucleotides are TGTGCCAGCAGTGAAATAAGGAGCTATGGCTACACCTTC.

The rearrangement uses TRBV6-1 and TRBJ2-5; tentative D call: TRBD2 (7 bases). In germline, CDR1 is MNHNS, CDR2 SASEGT. The CDR3 is 14 amino acids. Trimming left V 3 bases short and J 2 bases short, with 10 bases between. In nucleotides, the CDR3 is TGTGCCAGCAGTGAGGCGGGGGCACAAGAGACCCAGTACTTC. It codes for CASSEAGAQETQYF.

V is TRBV10-1 and J is TRBJ2-2; D uncertain. This CDR3 has 14 residues. Germline V gene sequence: CDR1 WNHNN, CDR2 SYGVQD (reference sequence). The V end was cut by 11 bases, the J end by 4 bases, with 17 bases between. The CDR3 region is CAEKDYQATGELFF. The CDR3, as DNA: TGCGCCGAGAAGGATTATCAGGCCACCGGGGAGCTGTTTTTT.